This note documents a single T cell receptor (beta chain) sequence. The antigen is not known. This sample was taken from a study of T cell responses to AZD1222 COVID-19 vaccine. Some clones are missing from TCRdb's copy, which holds only in-frame ones; the method was immunoSEQ multiplex PCR. The data contain 150,000 or so clones, around 93% of them singletons. Broader study findings: At baseline, seropositivity was found in only five or six AZD1222 recipients. Sampling that yielded the repertoires occurred only after the peak T cell response. Most donors were white British and more were female, and clonal diversity was possibly underestimated.

Germline V gene sequence: CDR1 DFQATT, CDR2 SNEGSKA (reference sequence). CDR3 size: 14 residues. The trim removed 3 bases at V and 6 bases at J, leaving 8 bases unmatched. The sample consisted of peripheral blood, taken on day 0 of AZD1222 vaccination. The clonotype originates from an adult in good health. The V gene is TRBV20-1, the J gene TRBJ2-5, with TRBD2 matching 9 bases. The CDR3 sequence: CSASPASGAKTQYF. In nucleotides, the CDR3 is TGCAGTGCTAGTCCCGCTAGCGGGGCCAAGACCCAGTACTTC.